One sample yielded the 7 T cell receptor beta chains listed below, sequenced in a study of blood T cell repertoires in COVID-19. Here immunoSEQ multiplex PCR was the method, and the copy in TCRdb shows in-frame clones only, minus some. The sample carries 60,000 to 95,000 clones, under 80% recorded once. Material: peripheral blood. These TCRs come from a human donor with acute or convalescent COVID-19. The donor label of this sample is uncertain.

The chain couples TRBV9 to TRBJ2-3; D perhaps matches TRBD1 (7 bases). The V end lost 3 bases, the J end lost 4 bases, and 12 bases lay between the germline ends. Germline CDR1 is SGDLS and CDR2 is YYNGEE. This CDR3 spans 14 amino acids. The CDR3 protein is CASSDRGGADTQYF. CDR3 nucleotides: TGTGCCAGCAGCGACAGGGGAGGCGCAGATACGCAGTATTTT. Drawing the rest from reference TRBV9 and TRBJ2-3, the complete variable domain is DSGVTQTPKHLITATGQRVTLRCSPRSGDLSVYWYQQSLDQGLQFLIQYYNGEERAKGNILERFSAQQFPDLHSELNLSSLELGDSALYFCASSDRGGADTQYFGPGTRLTVL.

This clone was picked up a small number of times. V and J are TRBV14 and TRBJ2-2; 12 bases agree with TRBD1. CDR3 length: 17 amino acids. The germline gives CDR1 SGHDN, CDR2 FVKESK. With V trimmed by 5 bases and J by 5 bases, 9 bases remained unmatched. The CDR3 nucleotides read TGTGCCAGCAGCTTTTTTCCGGGACAGGGGGCTACCGGGGAGCTGTTTTTT. Its protein product is CASSFFPGQGATGELFF.

Concerning this clone itself: A junction end diverges from the germline sequence, so it may reflect a read error. The chain recombines TRBV7-8 with TRBJ2-2; 9 bases fit TRBD2. Germline CDR1 and CDR2: SGHVS and FQNEAQ. The CDR3 runs 15 residues. The CDR3 is CASNEGGPGIAGAHW. CDR3 DNA sequence: TGTGCCAGCAATGAGGGGGGCCCGGGAATAGCGGGAGCCCATTGG. The variable domain in full, completed from reference TRBV7-8 and TRBJ2-2, reads GAGVSQSPRYKVAKRGQDVALRCDPISGHVSLFWYQQALGQGPEFLTYFQNEAQLDKSGLPSDRFFAERPEGSVSTLKIQRTQQEDSAVYLCASNEGGPGIAGAHWGEGSRLTVL.

J is TRBJ2-6 and V is TRBV15; D possibly corresponds to TRBD2 (7 bases). Trimming removed 1 base at V and 2 bases at J, with 12 bases between. The CDR3 sequence is 17 residues long. CDR1 and CDR2 from the germline V gene are LNHNV and YYDKDF (reference sequence). The CDR3: CATSRARGATGANVLTF. DNA for the CDR3: TGTGCCACCAGCAGAGCCCGGGGGGCAACTGGGGCCAACGTCCTGACTTTC.

The chain has TRBV4-2 and TRBJ2-1; the match to TRBD1 covers 8 bases. The junction had 5 bases not matched to a gene; V was cut back by 1 base and J by 6 bases. The CDR3 is made up of 15 amino acids. CDR1 is LGHNA and CDR2 is YNFKEQ in the germline V gene. The CDR3 region has the DNA TGTGCCAGCAGCCAAGTGGGAACAGGGGGCAATGAGCAGTTCTTC. Encoded protein: CASSQVGTGGNEQFF.

The chain joins TRBV28 to TRBJ2-7, with a tentative D call TRBD1 (5 bases). The V and J ends lost 6 bases and 6 bases respectively, with 18 bases between them. The CDR3 sequence is 14 residues long. Germline loops: CDR1 MDHEN, CDR2 SYDVKM. The CDR3 DNA sequence: TGTGCCAGCAGCCAGCCTCAGGGAAAGCGCGAGCAGTACTTC. Its protein product is CASSQPQGKREQYF.

This clone has a handful of counts. V gene TRBV24-1 combines with J gene TRBJ2-1; maybe TRBD2 (5 bases). V was clipped by 5 bases and J by 6 bases, with 28 bases between them. CDR3 size: 19 residues. Per germline, CDR1 KGHDR and CDR2 SFDVKD. The CDR3 protein is CATSAAPRSGRTRTNEQFF. CDR3 nucleotide sequence: TGTGCCACCAGTGCGGCCCCACGGTCAGGCCGGACTCGCACCAATGAGCAGTTCTTC.